This TCR beta chain was identified in a study of blood T cell repertoires in COVID-19. Study at large: COVID-19 samples from acute and convalescent phases originated in the United States, Italy and Spain. Nucleic acid was either cDNA or gDNA, and it came from T cells, B-cell-depleted T cells, or PBMCs.

V gave up 2 bases and J gave up 5 bases, with 5 bases separating them. The CDR3 is 12 amino acids. CDR1 is MNHEY and CDR2 is SVGAGI in the germline V gene. As originally analysed: Reference gene primer amplification yielded estimated nucleated cell counts. TCRdb's copy holds only in-frame clones and misses some; the assay was immunoSEQ multiplex PCR. From that table come the V and J calls and clone size; the DNA was used to work out D and trimming. The repertoire holds 150,000 to 180,000 clones, around 84% seen once, with under 2% in the top ten. Sequences were obtained from peripheral blood. The chain links TRBV6-5 to TRBJ2-3, with D tentatively TRBD2 (5 bases). The receptor comes from a man at least 80 years old with acute or convalescent COVID-19. The CDR3 DNA reads TGTGCCAGCAGTTACGAGGGAGATACGCAGTATTTT. The encoded protein is CASSYEGDTQYF.